One and the same sample provided the 29 T cell receptor beta chains below, sequenced in a study of blood T cells in healthy people across ages. Next came a second PCR, run for about 7 to 12 cycles, which used a sample-barcoded 5' primer along with a J-beta primer mix. TCRdb independently ran MiXCR on the 5' RACE reads; one entry per CDR3 protein. Altogether 1.5 million to 2 million distinct CDR3 sequences are present, about 30% being singletons, with the ten largest covering 7.7%. Sequencing was carried out using blood. The source is a woman aged 25 to 39 in good health.

The chain links TRBV6-6 to TRBJ2-7; 10 nucleotides agree with TRBD2. Unmatched junction bases numbered 6, after V lost 4 bases and J lost 3 bases. CDR3 size: 15 residues. The germline CDR1 and CDR2 sequences are MNHNY and SVGAGI (reference sequence). The CDR3 coding sequence is TGTGCCAGCAGTTTCACTAGCGGGAAGGGCTACGAGCAGTACTTC. Its translation: CASSFTSGKGYEQYF.

A remark on this clonotype: A much larger clone differs from this one at a single base, so this may be a read error. CDR3 nucleotides: TGCAGCGTTGACGGTTTGAGGACTACGGAACAGATTTACAATGAGCAGTTCTTC. It is translated as CSVDGLRTTEQIYNEQFF. This chain links TRBV29-1 with TRBJ2-1, with D possibly matching TRBD2 (6 bases). Germline CDR1 reads SQVTM; CDR2 reads ANQGSEA. V was trimmed by 3 bases and J by 4 bases, leaving 25 bases between them. The CDR3 totals 18 residues.

This clonotype came up a few times. One end of the junction fails to match germline, which may point to a read error. The chain joins TRBV11-3 to TRBJ2-1; either TRBD1 or TRBD2 may fit D (5 bases each). The germline CDR1 and CDR2 sequences are SGHNT and YENEEA. This CDR3 comprises 14 residues. CDR3 in amino acids: CANSSRGSYNEQFF. Written as DNA, the CDR3 is TGTGCCAACAGCTCGAGGGGCTCCTACAATGAGCAGTTCTTC.

This clonotype was seen at least ten times. This chain uses TRBV9 with TRBJ2-5, with D possibly TRBD2 on 6 matching bases. V shed 1 base and J shed 2 bases, with 9 bases lying between them. In germline, CDR1 is SGDLS, CDR2 YYNGEE. The CDR3 is 14 amino acids. The CDR3 region is CASSVLSGQETQYF. The DNA for the CDR3 is TGTGCCAGCAGCGTACTTAGCGGACAAGAGACCCAGTACTTC.

Of note for this clonotype: This could be a read error, since a much larger clone is one nucleotide away. The chain uses TRBV10-3 and TRBJ2-6, with a possible D match to TRBD2 (5 bases). Germline CDR1 reads ENHRY; CDR2 reads SYGVKD. CDR3 length: 15 residues. The V gene lost 4 bases and the J gene lost 3 bases, with 10 bases spanning the gap. As DNA, the CDR3 is TGTGCCATCAGTGGAGAGGGCTGTGGGGCCAACGTCCTGACTTTC. It is translated as CAISGEGCGANVLTF.

This clonotype was counted only a few times. This rearrangement joins TRBV7-8 to TRBJ2-3, with D possibly called TRBD1 or TRBD2 (6 bases each). V dropped 2 bases and J dropped 3 bases, with 18 bases sitting between them. This CDR3 has 17 amino acids. CDR1 is SGHVS, CDR2 FQNEAQ, per germline. DNA of the CDR3: TGTGCCAGCAGCTTACATCACGGGGGCGAGGGTACAGATACGCAGTATTTT. This codes for CASSLHHGGEGTDTQYF.

The chain employs TRBV12-3 or TRBV12-4 and TRBJ1-2; 7 positions match TRBD1. The CDR3 length is 16 residues. J was trimmed by 4 bases and V by 5 bases; bases with no gene match: 13. This chain's CDR3 is CASSKTLRGQVYGYTF. The CDR3, as DNA: TGTGCCAGCAGTAAAACCTTAAGGGGGCAGGTCTATGGCTACACCTTC.

This clonotype turned up a few times. The genes are TRBV20-1 and TRBJ2-5; possibly TRBD2 for D (6 bases). CDR3 length: 19 amino acids. Looked up from germline, CDR1 is DFQATT and CDR2 is SNEGSKA (reference sequence). The V and J ends lost 0 bases and 5 bases respectively, with 28 bases between them. The CDR3 DNA sequence: TGCAGTGCTAGAGATTTTAGTGTCTGGCAGGGACGTGCGGGGGAGACCCAGTACTTC. Translated, it gives CSARDFSVWQGRAGETQYF.

The V and J genes are TRBV7-7 and TRBJ2-1; D is uncertain. CDR1 is SSHAT, CDR2 FNYEAQ, per germline (reference sequence). V was cut by 1 base and J by 8 bases, with 12 bases left in between. CDR3 length: 14 residues. The CDR3 reads CASSLGAVNDEQFF. CDR3 nucleotides: TGTGCCAGCAGCTTAGGGGCCGTTAACGATGAGCAGTTCTTC.

This chain joins TRBV6-1 and TRBJ2-3; the D is unclear. CDR3 length: 14 residues. The V and J ends lost 8 bases and 0 bases respectively, with 12 bases between them. Germline loops: CDR1 MNHNS, CDR2 SASEGT. In nucleotides, the CDR3 is TGTGCCAGCGGCTCGACTCGAAGCACAGATACGCAGTATTTT. This gives the protein CASGSTRSTDTQYF.

This clonotype was seen more than once but under ten times. At one of its ends the junction is not consistent with the germline gene, which may arise from a read error. The genes are TRBV4-1 and TRBJ2-7; D gene unclear. The CDR3 contains 12 residues. The germline gives CDR1 MGHRA, CDR2 YSYEKL. In DNA form, the CDR3 reads TGCGCCAGCAACCAACTTGGAGTTGAGCAGTACTTC. This sequence encodes CASNQLGVEQYF.

Only a few counts were recorded for this clonotype. The V and J genes are TRBV28 and TRBJ2-7; tentative D call: TRBD2 (5 bases). This CDR3 is 16 amino acids long. The V end was cut by 2 bases, the J end by 3 bases, with 17 bases between. Germline assignment: CDR1 MDHEN and CDR2 SYDVKM. DNA of the CDR3: TGTGCCAGCAGTTTAGGGGAGACCCCAGGACTCTACGAGCAGTACTTC. This codes for CASSLGETPGLYEQYF.

The chain recombines TRBV12-3 or TRBV12-4 with TRBJ1-5; weak D call: TRBD1 (6 bases). The CDR3 sequence is 16 residues long. V was pared by 7 bases and J by 1 base, with 17 bases between. The CDR3 loop is CASNPGGGASNQPQHF. The DNA for the CDR3 is TGTGCCAGCAATCCGGGCGGGGGCGCGAGCAATCAGCCCCAGCATTTT.

The chain uses TRBV15 and TRBJ2-4, with TRBD1 matching 8 bases. Gene TRBJ2-7 matches the end of the DNA better, so the J call may be wrong. CDR1 and CDR2 from the germline V gene are LNHNV and YYDKDF (reference sequence). This CDR3 has 15 amino acids. The DNA for the CDR3 is TGTGCCACCAGCAGACACCAGACAGGGGCTTACGAGCAGTACTTC. Protein: CATSRHQTGAYEQYF.

The table lists this clonotype with many counts. CDR3 in amino acids: CSVVGTESYEQYF. The CDR3 coding sequence is TGCAGTGTTGTCGGGACGGAGTCCTACGAGCAGTACTTC. This chain uses TRBV20-1 with TRBJ2-7; possibly TRBD1 or TRBD2 for D (5 bases each). Looked up from germline, CDR1 is DFQATT and CDR2 is SNEGSKA (reference sequence). V was cut by 7 bases and J by 1 base, with 14 bases left in between. This CDR3 is built from 13 residues.

This chain connects TRBV20-1 to TRBJ1-1, with TRBD1 identical over 7 bases. This CDR3 region has 15 residues. CDR1 DFQATT and CDR2 SNEGSKA come from the germline V gene (reference sequence). Unmatched junction bases numbered 10, after V lost 1 base and J lost 5 bases. CDR3 sequence (DNA): TGCAGTGCTAGAGCAACGACAGGGTGGGGGACTGAAGCTTTCTTT. Translated, it gives CSARATTGWGTEAFF.

The sample holds a few counts of this clonotype. The chain links TRBV20-1 to TRBJ1-2; perhaps TRBD1 as D (5 bases). Trimming removed 6 bases at V and 8 bases at J, with 16 bases between. CDR3 length: 12 residues. Per germline, CDR1 DFQATT and CDR2 SNEGSKA (reference sequence). CDR3 sequence reads: CSASDTPDGYTF. The DNA for the CDR3 is TGCAGTGCCTCGGACACCCCGGACGGCTACACCTTC.

This clonotype has a count of ten or more. This chain uses TRBV20-1 with TRBJ2-7; D is unclear. Germline CDR1 and CDR2: DFQATT and SNEGSKA (reference sequence). The CDR3 has 13 residues. V lost 6 bases and J 0 bases, leaving 12 bases between the germline ends. The CDR3: CSASGVTSYEQYF. The CDR3 coding sequence is TGCAGTGCCAGTGGGGTAACCTCCTACGAGCAGTACTTC.

The chain joins TRBV7-9 to TRBJ2-1; D possibly corresponds to TRBD1 (6 bases). CDR3 size: 15 residues. V was trimmed by 3 bases and J by 1 base, leaving 10 bases between them. Germline V gene data show CDR1 as SEHNR and CDR2 as FQNEAQ (reference sequence). For the CDR3, the DNA is TGTGCCAGCAGCTTTCAGGGACAATCCTACAATGAGCAGTTCTTC. Amino acids: CASSFQGQSYNEQFF. The complete variable domain, with remaining parts taken from reference TRBV7-9 and TRBJ2-1, reads DTGVSQNPRHKITKRGQNVTFRCDPISEHNRLYWYRQTLGQGPEFLTYFQNEAQLEKSRLLSDRFSAERPKGSFSTLEIQRTEQGDSAMYLCASSFQGQSYNEQFFGPGTRLTVL.

The V call is TRBV12-3 or TRBV12-4, the J call TRBJ1-6; unclear D gene. Trimming pared 6 bases from V and 8 bases from J, leaving 8 bases between. The CDR3 is made up of 12 amino acids. The CDR3 DNA reads TGTGCCAGCAGAGGAATAGATTCACCCCTCCACTTT. This sequence encodes CASRGIDSPLHF.

This clonotype appeared a single time. This could be a read error, since a much larger clone is one nucleotide away. The chain uses TRBV5-1 and TRBJ2-7; 8 bases line up with TRBD1. This CDR3 has 13 residues. In germline, CDR1 is SGHRS, CDR2 YFSETQ. CDR3: CANSLGDRREQYF. The CDR3 DNA is TGCGCCAACAGCCTGGGGGACAGGCGCGAGCAGTACTTC.

The chain joins TRBV30 to TRBJ2-1, with TRBD1 identical over 7 bases. The germline V gene has CDR1 GTSNPN and CDR2 SVGIG (reference sequence). After removal of 1 base from V and 9 bases from J, the junction contained 3 bases not matched to a gene. CDR3 length: 12 amino acids. This CDR3 is CAWSGDRAEQFF. The CDR3 bases are TGTGCCTGGAGTGGCGACAGGGCTGAGCAGTTCTTC.

The CDR3 nucleotides are TGTGCCAGCAGACCCCCCGGACTCTCCTACAATGAGCAGTTCTTC. Protein: CASRPPGLSYNEQFF. The chain has TRBV12-3 or TRBV12-4 and TRBJ2-1; D perhaps matches TRBD2 (5 bases). The CDR3 sequence is 15 residues long. Trimming pared 6 bases from V and 0 bases from J, leaving 12 bases between.

The rearrangement uses TRBV7-2 and TRBJ2-3, with D possibly TRBD1 on 5 matching bases. This CDR3 spans 11 amino acids. V lost 6 bases, J lost 8 bases, and 9 bases lay in between. The germline gives CDR1 SGHTA, CDR2 FQGNSA. The DNA for the CDR3 is TGTGCCAGCAGGTCAGGGATTACGCAGTATTTT. Protein sequence: CASRSGITQYF.

The chain uses TRBV3-1 and TRBJ2-3, with D perhaps being TRBD1 or TRBD2 (5 bases each). This CDR3 is built from 16 residues. V was trimmed by 0 bases and J by 1 base, leaving 11 bases between them. The germline V gene has CDR1 LGHDT and CDR2 YNNKEL (reference sequence). This CDR3 is CASSQDLMGGTDTQYF. The CDR3 DNA sequence: TGTGCCAGCAGCCAAGATCTGATGGGGGGCACAGATACGCAGTATTTT.

This sequence joins TRBV2 and TRBJ1-5; D possibly corresponds to TRBD1 (5 bases). Germline CDR1 and CDR2: SNHLY and FYNNEI. The CDR3 loop spans 13 amino acids. Trimming cost V 7 bases and J 2 bases, with 9 bases left between them. The CDR3, as DNA: TGTGCCAGCATGGGGGAGGGCAATCAGCCCCAGCATTTT. This gives the protein CASMGEGNQPQHF.

The chain is built from TRBV20-1 and TRBJ2-1; perhaps TRBD2 as D (7 bases). Germline CDR1 and CDR2: DFQATT and SNEGSKA (reference sequence). CDR3 length: 15 residues. The V and J ends lost 3 bases and 5 bases respectively, with 17 bases between them. The chain's CDR3 is CSARGAGDRDNEQFF. The CDR3, as DNA: TGCAGTGCTAGGGGGGCGGGAGATCGGGACAATGAGCAGTTCTTC.

The chain joins TRBV4-3 to TRBJ2-5, with 8 bases that match TRBD2. Germline V gene data show CDR1 as LGHNA and CDR2 as YSLEER. This CDR3 is built from 16 residues. After removal of 4 bases from V and 5 bases from J, the junction contained 12 bases not matched to a gene. The DNA for the CDR3 is TGCGCCAGCAGCCCTATGACGGGGGGGGCGAGGGAGACCCAGTACTTC. Amino acid sequence: CASSPMTGGARETQYF.

Worth noting for this clonotype: Mismatch with germline at one junction end may stem from a read error. The chain has TRBV12-3 or TRBV12-4 and TRBJ2-3, with D perhaps TRBD2 (6 bases). The CDR3 covers 14 residues. CDR3 region: CTSRVWGVEDTQYF. CDR3 in DNA: TGTACCAGCAGGGTATGGGGGGTTGAAGATACGCAGTATTTT.